This TCR beta chain comes out of a study of long-term antiretroviral therapy in people with HIV. Study background: Earliest sampling preceded the 2015 immediate-ART recommendation by about a decade.

A word on this clone: The antigen is not known.

Broader study findings: HIV repertoires spanned narrower CDR3 length ranges than controls.

immunoSEQ v3.0 was run at survey level. The assay was immunoSEQ multiplex PCR, and TCRdb's table has in-frame clones only and misses some. The sample holds 20,000 to 25,000 clones; 86% are singletons and the top ten take approximately 5%. Sequenced material: unsorted PBMCs, taken 1.3 years after starting antiretroviral therapy. The clonotype comes from a man in his sixties with HIV.

Here the CDR3 reads CASSEGDTQYF. The CDR3 nucleotides are TGTGCCAGCAGTGAGGGTGATACGCAGTATTTT. The rearrangement joins TRBV2 to TRBJ2-3, with D uncertain. This CDR3 has 11 residues. CDR1 and CDR2 from the germline V gene are SNHLY and FYNNEI. The V end lost 3 bases, the J end lost 6 bases, and 4 bases lay between the germline ends.